Below, one T cell receptor beta chain is given with its context. Antigen unknown. This sample was taken from a study of Ad26.COV2.S vaccination and SARS-CoV-2 variants. Study-wide results and caveats: Vaccine recipients showed a spike-specific TCR breadth that was higher than in placebo recipients. Comparability of non-spike TCR breadth was observed across vaccine and placebo recipients.

The length of the CDR3 is 15 residues. V was shortened by 0 bases and J by 4 bases, with 14 bases between the two germline ends. CDR1 is SGDLS and CDR2 is YYNGEE in the germline V gene. The data were produced by immunoSEQ multiplex PCR, yet TCRdb's version contains in-frame clones alone and is incomplete. Counted here are fewer than 400,000 clones, roughly nine tenths occurring once; the ten biggest clones make up more than 3%. Treatment here: about 20 received Ad26.COV2.S at low or high dose, single or two shots; roughly five received placebo; per-sample allocation not given. The study sampled participants on day 63 after the first vaccine or placebo injection. Boston provided a donor who was an adult aged 18-55 years. Built on an Ad26 vector, the vaccine expressed Wuhan-strain SARS-CoV-2 spike.

The specimen comprised peripheral blood, sampled in a trial of Ad26.COV2.S vaccine versus placebo. This clonotype was sampled from a person between 18 and 59 years old who received the Ad26.COV2.S COVID-19 vaccine or a placebo. The V and J genes are TRBV9 and TRBJ2-7; D gene unclear. CDR3 coding DNA: TGTGCCAGCAGCGTAGCTCCGGGTAAAAGTTACGAGCAGTACTTC. Translating gives CASSVAPGKSYEQYF.